This T cell receptor (beta chain) is drawn from a study of spatial heterogeneity in lung cancer. Overall study: Beta-chain sequences consistently outnumbered alpha-chain sequences in detection.

TCRdb re-analysed the 5' RACE reads in MiXCR, keeping a single row per CDR3 protein. The table has more than 60,000 distinct CDR3 sequences, approximately 8.1% seen once; the top ten hold 6% to 7%. V lost 5 bases to trimming and J lost 5 bases; unmatched junction nucleotides: 6. The CDR3 is 13 residues long. Germline V gene sequence: CDR1 SQVTM, CDR2 ANQGSEA. Time point defined: sample taken at primary tumor resection. The specimen was PBMCs, collected at surgery. This TCR was recovered from a male donor with early-stage non-small cell lung cancer. This chain uses TRBV29-1 with TRBJ2-3; 8 bases match TRBD1. The CDR3 loop is CSVSKQGVDTQYF. CDR3 bases: TGCAGCGTTTCAAAACAGGGGGTAGATACGCAGTATTTT.